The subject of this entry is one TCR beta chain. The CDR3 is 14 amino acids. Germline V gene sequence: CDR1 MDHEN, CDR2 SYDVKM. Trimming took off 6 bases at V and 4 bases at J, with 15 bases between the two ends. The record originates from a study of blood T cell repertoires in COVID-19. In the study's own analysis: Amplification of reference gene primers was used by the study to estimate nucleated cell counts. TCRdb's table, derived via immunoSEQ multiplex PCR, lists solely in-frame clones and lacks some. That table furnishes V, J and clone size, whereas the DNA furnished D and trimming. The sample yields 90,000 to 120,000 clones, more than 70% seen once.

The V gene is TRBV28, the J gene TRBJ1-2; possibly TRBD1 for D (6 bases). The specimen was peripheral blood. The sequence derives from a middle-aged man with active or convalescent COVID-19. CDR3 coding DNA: TGTGCCAGCAGGCCCCCCGGACAGCTCTATGGCTACACCTTC. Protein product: CASRPPGQLYGYTF.